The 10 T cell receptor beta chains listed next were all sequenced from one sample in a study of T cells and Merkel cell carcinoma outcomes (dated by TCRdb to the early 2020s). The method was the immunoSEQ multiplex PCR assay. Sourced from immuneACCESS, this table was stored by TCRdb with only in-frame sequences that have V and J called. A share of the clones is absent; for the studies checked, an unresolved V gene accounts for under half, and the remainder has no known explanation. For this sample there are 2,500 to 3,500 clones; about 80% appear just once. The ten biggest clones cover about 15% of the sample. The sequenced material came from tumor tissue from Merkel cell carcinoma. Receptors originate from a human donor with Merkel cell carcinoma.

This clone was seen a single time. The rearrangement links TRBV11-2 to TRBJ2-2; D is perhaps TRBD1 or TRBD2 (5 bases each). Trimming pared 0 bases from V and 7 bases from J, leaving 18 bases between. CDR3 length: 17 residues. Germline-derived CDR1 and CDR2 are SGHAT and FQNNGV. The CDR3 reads CASSLDRGGLVVGELFF. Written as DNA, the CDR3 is TGTGCCAGCAGCTTAGATCGGGGCGGGCTAGTGGTCGGGGAGCTGTTTTTT.

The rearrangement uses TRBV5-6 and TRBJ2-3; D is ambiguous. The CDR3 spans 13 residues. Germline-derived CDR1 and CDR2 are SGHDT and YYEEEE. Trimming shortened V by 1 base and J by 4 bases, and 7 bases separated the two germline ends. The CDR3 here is CASSLRPADTQYF. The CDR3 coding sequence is TGTGCCAGCAGCTTGCGCCCGGCAGATACGCAGTATTTT.

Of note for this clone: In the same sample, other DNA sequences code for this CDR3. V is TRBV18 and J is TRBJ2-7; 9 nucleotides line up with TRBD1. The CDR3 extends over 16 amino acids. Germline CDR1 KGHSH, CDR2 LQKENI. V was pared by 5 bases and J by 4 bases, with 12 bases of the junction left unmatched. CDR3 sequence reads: CASSESMGQGEYEQYF. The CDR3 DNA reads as TGTGCCAGCTCAGAATCCATGGGACAGGGTGAATACGAGCAGTACTTC.

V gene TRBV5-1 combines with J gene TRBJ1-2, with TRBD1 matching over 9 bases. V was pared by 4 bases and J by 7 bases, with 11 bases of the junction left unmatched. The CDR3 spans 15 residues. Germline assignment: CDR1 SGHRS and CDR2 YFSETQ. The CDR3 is CASSPSQGAVSGYTF. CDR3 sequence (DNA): TGCGCCAGCAGCCCCTCACAGGGGGCTGTAAGTGGCTACACCTTC.

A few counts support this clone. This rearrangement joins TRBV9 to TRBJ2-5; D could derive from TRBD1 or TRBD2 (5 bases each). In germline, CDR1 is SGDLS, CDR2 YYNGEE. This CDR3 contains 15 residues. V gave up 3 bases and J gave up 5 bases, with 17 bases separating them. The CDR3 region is CASSDSEGTRETQYF. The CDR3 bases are TGTGCCAGCAGCGACTCCGAGGGGACCAGGGAGACCCAGTACTTC.

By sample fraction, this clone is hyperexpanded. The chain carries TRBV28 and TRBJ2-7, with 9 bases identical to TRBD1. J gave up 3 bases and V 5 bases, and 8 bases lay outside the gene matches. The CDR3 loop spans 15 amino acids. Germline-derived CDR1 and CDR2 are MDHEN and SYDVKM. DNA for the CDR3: TGTGCCAGCAGTCCGTACAGGGGGCACGACTACGAGCAGTACTTC. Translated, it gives CASSPYRGHDYEQYF.

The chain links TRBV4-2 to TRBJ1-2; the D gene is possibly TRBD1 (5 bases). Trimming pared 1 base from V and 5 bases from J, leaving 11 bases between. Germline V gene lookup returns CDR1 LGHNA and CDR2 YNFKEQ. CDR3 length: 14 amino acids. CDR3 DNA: TGTGCCAGCAGCCAAGGGACGGGGGATTATGGCTACACCTTC. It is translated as CASSQGTGDYGYTF.

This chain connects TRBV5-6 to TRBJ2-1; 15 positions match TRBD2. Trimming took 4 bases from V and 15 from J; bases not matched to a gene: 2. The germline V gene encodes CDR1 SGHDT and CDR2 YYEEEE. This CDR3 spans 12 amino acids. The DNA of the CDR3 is TGTGCCAGCAGCCGGACTAGCGGGGGGGGGTTCTTC. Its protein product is CASSRTSGGGFF.

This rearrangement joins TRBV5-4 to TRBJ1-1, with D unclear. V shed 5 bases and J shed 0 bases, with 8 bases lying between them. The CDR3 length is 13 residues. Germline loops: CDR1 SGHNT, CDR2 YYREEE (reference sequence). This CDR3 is CASRSGMNTEAFF. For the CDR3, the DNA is TGTGCCAGCAGATCAGGCATGAACACTGAAGCTTTCTTT. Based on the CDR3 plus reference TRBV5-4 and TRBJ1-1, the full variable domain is ETGVTQSPTHLIKTRGQQVTLRCSSQSGHNTVSWYQQALGQGPQFIFQYYREEENGRGNFPPRFSGLQFPNYSSELNVNALELDDSALYLCASRSGMNTEAFFGQGTRLTVV.

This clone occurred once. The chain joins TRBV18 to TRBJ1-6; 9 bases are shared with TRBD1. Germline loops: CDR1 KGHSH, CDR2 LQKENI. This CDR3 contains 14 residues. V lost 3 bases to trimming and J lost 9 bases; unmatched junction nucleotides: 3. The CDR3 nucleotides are TGTGCCAGCTCACCGGGACAGGGTTTTTCACCCCTCCACTTT. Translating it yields CASSPGQGFSPLHF. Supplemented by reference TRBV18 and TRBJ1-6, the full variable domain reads NAGVMQNPRHLVRRRGQEARLRCSPMKGHSHVYWYRQLPEEGLKFMVYLQKENIIDESGMPKERFSAEFPKEGPSILRIQQVVRGDSAAYFCASSPGQGFSPLHFGNGTRLTVT.